Listed below are T cell receptor beta chains from one sample, sequenced in a study of shared clonotypes between healthy human individuals. Sequencing was performed with immunoSEQ multiplex PCR; in TCRdb, only in-frame clones are kept and a portion is missing. The sample gives around 1.9 million clones, just over 90% of which show up once; approximately 1.7% is in the top ten. The sequencing input was naive CD8+ T cells from PBMCs. Every receptor here comes from a young man in good health. Some clones in this sample may be carry-over from other donors' samples. Both conserved end residues are part of each CDR3. Each record gives: D gene, V gene, clone size, J gene, CDR3 DNA, CDR3 protein. D genes are given only for firm matches. Size is stated for part of the rows, as once, few or many counts, or as a class when the clone is expanded.

d_call: NA; v_call: TRBV9; clone_size: NA; j_call: TRBJ1-2; cdr3_nt: TGTGCCAGCAGCGACGAGTGGAACTATGGCTACACCTTC; cdr3_aa: CASSDEWNYGYTF
d_call: TRBD2; v_call: TRBV4-2; clone_size: once; j_call: TRBJ2-1; cdr3_nt: TGTGCCAGCAGCCCTGGACTAGCGGGAAAAACTTACAATGAGCAGTTCTTC; cdr3_aa: CASSPGLAGKTYNEQFF
d_call: NA; v_call: TRBV4-3; clone_size: NA; j_call: TRBJ1-1; cdr3_nt: TGCGCCAGCAGCCAAGATTTGGACAGACAAATGAACACTGAAGCTTTCTTT; cdr3_aa: CASSQDLDRQMNTEAFF
d_call: NA; v_call: TRBV9; clone_size: NA; j_call: TRBJ2-1; cdr3_nt: TGTGCCAGCAGCGCCGGACGGAACAATGAGCAGTTCTTC; cdr3_aa: CASSAGRNNEQFF
d_call: TRBD1; v_call: TRBV27; clone_size: NA; j_call: TRBJ2-1; cdr3_nt: TGTGCCAGCAGCCTCTCGCAGGGGGTCAAGAATGAGCAGTTCTTC; cdr3_aa: CASSLSQGVKNEQFF
d_call: NA; v_call: TRBV27; clone_size: once; j_call: TRBJ1-5; cdr3_nt: TGTGCCAGCAGTCCGGGACGCCAGCCCCAGCATTTT; cdr3_aa: CASSPGRQPQHF
d_call: TRBD2; v_call: TRBV19; clone_size: NA; j_call: TRBJ2-7; cdr3_nt: TGTGCCAGTAGTGAACTAGCGCTCCTTTCCTACGAGCAGTACTTC; cdr3_aa: CASSELALLSYEQYF
d_call: NA; v_call: TRBV19; clone_size: NA; j_call: TRBJ2-7; cdr3_nt: TGTGCCAGTACGGACCCTACTACCTACGAGCAGTACTTC; cdr3_aa: CASTDPTTYEQYF
d_call: NA; v_call: TRBV28; clone_size: once; j_call: TRBJ1-5; cdr3_nt: TGTGCCAGCAGTTTCTCAGATTATAGCAATCAGCCCCAGCATTTT; cdr3_aa: CASSFSDYSNQPQHF
d_call: NA; v_call: TRBV15; clone_size: NA; j_call: TRBJ2-7; cdr3_nt: TGTGCCACCAGCAGACAACCTAGCTCCTACGAGCAGTACTTC; cdr3_aa: CATSRQPSSYEQYF
d_call: TRBD2; v_call: TRBV7-2; clone_size: NA; j_call: TRBJ2-1; cdr3_nt: TGTGCCAGCAGCAACATAAGACTAGCGTTAAATGAGCAGTTCTTC; cdr3_aa: CASSNIRLALNEQFF
d_call: TRBD2; v_call: TRBV7-3; clone_size: NA; j_call: TRBJ2-1; cdr3_nt: TGTGCCAGCAGCTTCCTTGGCGGGAGGGCCGATGAGCAGTTCTTC; cdr3_aa: CASSFLGGRADEQFF
d_call: NA; v_call: TRBV4-2; clone_size: NA; j_call: TRBJ1-5; cdr3_nt: TGTGCCAGCAGCCCCCAGCCCCCCAATAGCAATCAGCCCCAGCATTTT; cdr3_aa: CASSPQPPNSNQPQHF
d_call: NA; v_call: TRBV29-1; clone_size: NA; j_call: TRBJ2-7; cdr3_nt: TGCAGCTCATCCGAAGGGGAAGAGCAGTACTTC; cdr3_aa: CSSSEGEEQYF
d_call: NA; v_call: TRBV11-3; clone_size: NA; j_call: TRBJ1-1; cdr3_nt: TGTGCCAGCAGCTACAGGGTCAGAAAGGGTGAAGCTTTCTTT; cdr3_aa: CASSYRVRKGEAFF
d_call: NA; v_call: TRBV28; clone_size: NA; j_call: TRBJ2-5; cdr3_nt: TGTGCCAGCAGTTTAGGTGGCCCTCAAGAGACCCAGTACTTC; cdr3_aa: CASSLGGPQETQYF
d_call: NA; v_call: TRBV29-1; clone_size: NA; j_call: TRBJ2-7; cdr3_nt: TGCAGCGTTCTGACAGGCCCATCCACCTACGAGCAGTACTTC; cdr3_aa: CSVLTGPSTYEQYF
d_call: NA; v_call: TRBV6-1; clone_size: NA; j_call: TRBJ1-1; cdr3_nt: TGTGCCAGCAGTGAGTGGGCGAGGGGGACTGAAGCTTTCTTT; cdr3_aa: CASSEWARGTEAFF
d_call: TRBD2; v_call: TRBV27; clone_size: NA; j_call: TRBJ2-1; cdr3_nt: TGTGCCAGCAGTTCCGGGACTAGCGTTTACAATGAGCAGTTCTTC; cdr3_aa: CASSSGTSVYNEQFF
d_call: TRBD2; v_call: TRBV5-6; clone_size: NA; j_call: TRBJ2-1; cdr3_nt: TGTGCCAGCAGCTCCCGGACTAGGCAGATTTATGAGCAGTTCTTC; cdr3_aa: CASSSRTRQIYEQFF
d_call: TRBD1; v_call: TRBV2; clone_size: NA; j_call: TRBJ1-1; cdr3_nt: TGTGCCACAGCAAGGGGACAGGGGAGGAACACTGAAGCTTTCTTT; cdr3_aa: CATARGQGRNTEAFF
d_call: NA; v_call: TRBV28; clone_size: NA; j_call: TRBJ1-3; cdr3_nt: TGTGCCAGCAGTTTCGCTGGACGCTCTGGAAACACCATATATTTT; cdr3_aa: CASSFAGRSGNTIYF
d_call: NA; v_call: TRBV27; clone_size: few; j_call: TRBJ1-2; cdr3_nt: TGTGCCAGCAGCTCCGTTGGGATGGCAAGACAGGATGGCTACACCTTC; cdr3_aa: CASSSVGMARQDGYTF
d_call: TRBD1; v_call: TRBV29-1; clone_size: NA; j_call: TRBJ1-3; cdr3_nt: TGCAGCGTCTGGGGACAGGAACCTGGAAACACCATATATTTT; cdr3_aa: CSVWGQEPGNTIYF
d_call: NA; v_call: TRBV13; clone_size: NA; j_call: TRBJ1-2; cdr3_nt: TGTGCCAGCAGCTTCGGACTCTATGGCTACACCTTC; cdr3_aa: CASSFGLYGYTF
d_call: TRBD1; v_call: TRBV19; clone_size: NA; j_call: TRBJ1-1; cdr3_nt: TGTGCCAGCCGACCGGGACAGGGGGCTCAGTCCCCGAACACTGAAGCTTTCTTT; cdr3_aa: CASRPGQGAQSPNTEAFF
d_call: TRBD1; v_call: TRBV30; clone_size: NA; j_call: TRBJ1-2; cdr3_nt: TGTGCCTGGGATTTGGGACAGGGTATTGTTTATGGCTACACCTTC; cdr3_aa: CAWDLGQGIVYGYTF
d_call: NA; v_call: TRBV10-2; clone_size: NA; j_call: TRBJ2-7; cdr3_nt: TGCGCCAGCAGTGATCGGGGCTCCTACGAGCAGTACTTC; cdr3_aa: CASSDRGSYEQYF
d_call: NA; v_call: TRBV4-1; clone_size: once; j_call: TRBJ2-7; cdr3_nt: TGCGCCAGCAGCCAAGTCGCTGGGGGCGGGGGACCAACCTACGAGCAGTACTTC; cdr3_aa: CASSQVAGGGGPTYEQYF
d_call: NA; v_call: TRBV7-9; clone_size: NA; j_call: TRBJ2-5; cdr3_nt: TGTGCCAGCAGCTTAGCGCTGTCGGGGGCCCCCGATGAGACCCAGTACTTC; cdr3_aa: CASSLALSGAPDETQYF
d_call: NA; v_call: TRBV1; clone_size: NA; j_call: TRBJ2-3; cdr3_nt: TGCACCAGCAGCCAGGCCCCTAAGAGGAGCGAGAGCACAGATACGCAGTATTTT; cdr3_aa: CTSSQAPKRSESTDTQYF
d_call: TRBD2; v_call: TRBV11-2; clone_size: NA; j_call: TRBJ2-7; cdr3_nt: TGTGCCAGCAGTCTAGCGGGCCCGACCGCCTACGAGCAGTACTTC; cdr3_aa: CASSLAGPTAYEQYF
d_call: NA; v_call: TRBV14; clone_size: NA; j_call: TRBJ2-7; cdr3_nt: TGTGCCAGCAGCCAAGATGTGGGGAGCTCCTACGAGCAGTACTTC; cdr3_aa: CASSQDVGSSYEQYF
d_call: NA; v_call: TRBV19; clone_size: NA; j_call: TRBJ2-7; cdr3_nt: TGTGCCAGTAGTATCTCCCACGGTGTACACGAGCAGTACTTC; cdr3_aa: CASSISHGVHEQYF
d_call: NA; v_call: TRBV9; clone_size: NA; j_call: TRBJ2-7; cdr3_nt: TGTGCCAGCAGCCTCCGGGCCACAGTGAACTACGAGCAGTACTTC; cdr3_aa: CASSLRATVNYEQYF
d_call: NA; v_call: TRBV9; clone_size: NA; j_call: TRBJ1-2; cdr3_nt: TGTGCCAGCACCCTAGGAGGGGCGCTTGGTGGCTACACCTTC; cdr3_aa: CASTLGGALGGYTF
d_call: TRBD1; v_call: TRBV9; clone_size: NA; j_call: TRBJ2-7; cdr3_nt: TGTGCCAGCAGCATCCGGGACAGGGGTTACGAGCAGTACTTC; cdr3_aa: CASSIRDRGYEQYF
d_call: NA; v_call: TRBV5-8; clone_size: NA; j_call: TRBJ2-7; cdr3_nt: TGTGCCAGCAGCCATGGACCGCCGCCATCCTACGAGCAGTACTTC; cdr3_aa: CASSHGPPPSYEQYF
d_call: NA; v_call: TRBV6-1; clone_size: NA; j_call: TRBJ2-1; cdr3_nt: TGTGCCAGCAGTGAAGAACCGGGCTTCAATGAGCAGTTCTTC; cdr3_aa: CASSEEPGFNEQFF
d_call: NA; v_call: TRBV19; clone_size: NA; j_call: TRBJ2-7; cdr3_nt: TGTGCCAGTAGTACGGAATACGAGCAGTACTTC; cdr3_aa: CASSTEYEQYF
d_call: TRBD2; v_call: TRBV2; clone_size: NA; j_call: TRBJ2-7; cdr3_nt: TGTGCCAGCAGTTCGGAGCGGGAGTTGGACGAGCAGTACTTC; cdr3_aa: CASSSERELDEQYF
d_call: NA; v_call: TRBV9; clone_size: NA; j_call: TRBJ1-2; cdr3_nt: TGTGCCAGCAGCTTCCCTGGGGGGGGCAACTATGGCTACACCTTC; cdr3_aa: CASSFPGGGNYGYTF
d_call: TRBD1; v_call: TRBV5-1; clone_size: NA; j_call: TRBJ1-1; cdr3_nt: TGCGCCAGCAGCTGGGGGAAGACAGGGACCCTTGAAGCTTTCTTT; cdr3_aa: CASSWGKTGTLEAFF
d_call: TRBD1; v_call: TRBV11-3; clone_size: NA; j_call: TRBJ2-3; cdr3_nt: TGTGCCAGCAGCCCTAGTTCTACAGGGGGCGAGCTCCCATACGACGATACGCAGTATTTT; cdr3_aa: CASSPSSTGGELPYDDTQYF
d_call: NA; v_call: TRBV9; clone_size: NA; j_call: TRBJ1-1; cdr3_nt: TGTGCCAGCAGCGTGGGCAGGGGGAACACTGAAGCTTTCTTT; cdr3_aa: CASSVGRGNTEAFF